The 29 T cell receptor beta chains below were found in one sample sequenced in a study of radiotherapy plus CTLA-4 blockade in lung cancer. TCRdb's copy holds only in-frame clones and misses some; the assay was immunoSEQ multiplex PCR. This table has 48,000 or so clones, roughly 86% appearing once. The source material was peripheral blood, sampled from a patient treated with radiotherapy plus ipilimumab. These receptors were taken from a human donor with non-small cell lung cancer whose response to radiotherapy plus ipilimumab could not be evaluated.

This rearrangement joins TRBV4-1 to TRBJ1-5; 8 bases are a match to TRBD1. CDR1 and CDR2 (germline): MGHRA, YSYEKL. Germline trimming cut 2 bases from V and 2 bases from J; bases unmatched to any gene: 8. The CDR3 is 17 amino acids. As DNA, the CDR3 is TGCGCCAGCAGCCAAAACCCAGGGGGCGCGGGCAATCAGCCCCAGCATTTT. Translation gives CASSQNPGGAGNQPQHF.

The CDR3, as DNA: TGTGCCAGCAGCGGGACACTCCCCTACGAGCAGTACTTC. It is translated as CASSGTLPYEQYF. This chain links TRBV7-6 with TRBJ2-7; maybe TRBD1 (6 bases). V gave up 5 bases and J gave up 2 bases, with 10 bases separating them. The germline CDR1 and CDR2 sequences are SGHVS and FNYEAQ. The CDR3 sequence is 13 residues long.

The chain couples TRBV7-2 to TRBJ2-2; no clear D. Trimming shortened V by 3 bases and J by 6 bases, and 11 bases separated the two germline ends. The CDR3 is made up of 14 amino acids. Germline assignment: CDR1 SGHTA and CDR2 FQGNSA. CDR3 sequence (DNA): TGTGCCAGCAGCTTCTACGTCGGTCCCGGGGAGCTGTTTTTT. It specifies CASSFYVGPGELFF.

CDR3 DNA sequence: TGTGCCAGCAGCGCTACAGGGAAGGTCACCGGGGAGCTGTTTTTT. Its protein is CASSATGKVTGELFF. This rearrangement joins TRBV25-1 to TRBJ2-2, with a weak D call TRBD1 (6 bases). There are 15 residues in the CDR3. V was shortened by 6 bases and J by 4 bases, with 15 bases between the two germline ends. CDR1 and CDR2 from the germline V gene are MGHDK and SYGVNS.

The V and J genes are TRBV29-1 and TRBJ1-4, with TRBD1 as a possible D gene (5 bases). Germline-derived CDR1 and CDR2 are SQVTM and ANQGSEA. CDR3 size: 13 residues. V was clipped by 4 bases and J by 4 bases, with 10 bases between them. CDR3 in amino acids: CSVGRAFNEKLFF. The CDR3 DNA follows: TGCAGCGTTGGCAGGGCCTTTAATGAAAAACTGTTTTTT.

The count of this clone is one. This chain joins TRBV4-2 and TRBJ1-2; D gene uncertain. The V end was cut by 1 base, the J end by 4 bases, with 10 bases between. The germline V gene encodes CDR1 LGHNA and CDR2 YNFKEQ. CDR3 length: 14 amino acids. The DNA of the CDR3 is TGTGCCAGCAGCCAAGTGGCTCAATTCTATGGCTACACCTTC. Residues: CASSQVAQFYGYTF.

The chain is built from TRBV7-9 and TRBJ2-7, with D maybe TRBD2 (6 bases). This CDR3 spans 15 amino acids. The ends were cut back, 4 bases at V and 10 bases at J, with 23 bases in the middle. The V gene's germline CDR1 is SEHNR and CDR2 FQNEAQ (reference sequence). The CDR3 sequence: CASSSPGTHATGQYF. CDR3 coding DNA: TGTGCCAGCAGCTCCCCAGGGACTCACGCTACTGGACAGTACTTC.

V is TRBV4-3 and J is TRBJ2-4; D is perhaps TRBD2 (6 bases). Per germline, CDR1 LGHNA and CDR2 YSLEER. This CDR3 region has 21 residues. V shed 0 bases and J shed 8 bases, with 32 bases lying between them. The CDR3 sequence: CASSQDKGMAGQPEGCDIQYF. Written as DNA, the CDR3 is TGCGCCAGCAGCCAAGATAAGGGGATGGCGGGGCAGCCCGAGGGGTGCGACATTCAGTACTTC.

CDR3 coding DNA: TGTGCCAGCAGCGTGAACTATGGGTACGAGCAGTACTTC. Protein product: CASSVNYGYEQYF. This sequence joins TRBV9 and TRBJ2-7; D gene ambiguous. V lost 2 bases and J 4 bases, leaving 10 bases between the germline ends. Germline lookup yields CDR1 SGDLS and CDR2 YYNGEE. The CDR3 runs 13 residues.

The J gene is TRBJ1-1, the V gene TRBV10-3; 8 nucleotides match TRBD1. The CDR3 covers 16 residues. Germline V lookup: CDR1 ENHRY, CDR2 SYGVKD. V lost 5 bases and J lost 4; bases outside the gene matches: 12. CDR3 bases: TGTGCCATCAGTATCGCTATGACAGGGGAAGGCACTGAAGCTTTCTTT. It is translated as CAISIAMTGEGTEAFF.

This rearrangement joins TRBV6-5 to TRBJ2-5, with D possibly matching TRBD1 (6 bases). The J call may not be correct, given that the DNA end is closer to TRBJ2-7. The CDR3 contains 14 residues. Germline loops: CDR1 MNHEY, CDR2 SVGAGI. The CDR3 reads CASSPGQPTYEQYF. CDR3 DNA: TGTGCCAGCAGCCCTGGACAGCCGACGTACGAGCAGTACTTC.

The CDR3 region has the DNA TGTGCCAGCAGTTTACAGGGACTACTAAATGAGCAGTTCTTC. This translates into CASSLQGLLNEQFF. The gene calls are TRBV27 and TRBJ2-1; TRBD2 aligns across 7 bases. CDR1 is MNHEY and CDR2 is SMNVEV in the germline V gene (reference sequence). V trimming: 2 bases; J trimming: 7 bases; junction bases outside the gene matches: 5. CDR3 size: 14 residues.

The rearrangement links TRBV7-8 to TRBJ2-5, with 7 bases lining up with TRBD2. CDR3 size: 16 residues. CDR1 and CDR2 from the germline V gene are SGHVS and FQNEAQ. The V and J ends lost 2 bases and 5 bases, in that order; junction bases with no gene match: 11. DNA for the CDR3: TGTGCCAGCAGCTTAAGGGTGGCCAAGGGAGGGGAGACCCAGTACTTC. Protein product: CASSLRVAKGGETQYF.

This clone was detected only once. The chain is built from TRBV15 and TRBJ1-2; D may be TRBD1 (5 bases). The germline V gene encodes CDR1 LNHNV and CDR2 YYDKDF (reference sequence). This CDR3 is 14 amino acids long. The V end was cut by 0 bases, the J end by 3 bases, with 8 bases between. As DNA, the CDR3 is TGTGCCACCAGCAGAGAAGGACATTACTATGGCTACACCTTC. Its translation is CATSREGHYYGYTF. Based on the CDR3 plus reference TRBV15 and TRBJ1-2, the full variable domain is DAMVIQNPRYQVTQFGKPVTLSCSQTLNHNVMYWYQQKSSQAPKLLFHYYDKDFNNEADTPDNFQSRRPNTSFCFLDIRSPGLGDTAMYLCATSREGHYYGYTFGSGTRLTVV.

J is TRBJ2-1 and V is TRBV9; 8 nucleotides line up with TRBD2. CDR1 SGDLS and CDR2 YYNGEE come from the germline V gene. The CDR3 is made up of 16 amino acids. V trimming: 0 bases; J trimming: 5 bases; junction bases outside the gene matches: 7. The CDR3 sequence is CASSVVGGGTHNEQFF. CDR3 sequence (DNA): TGTGCCAGCAGCGTAGTCGGCGGGGGGACCCACAATGAGCAGTTCTTC.

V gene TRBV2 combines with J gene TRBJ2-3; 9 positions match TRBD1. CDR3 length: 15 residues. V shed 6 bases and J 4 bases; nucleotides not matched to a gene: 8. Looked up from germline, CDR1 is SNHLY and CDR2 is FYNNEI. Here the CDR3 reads CASRPGQGWSDTQYF. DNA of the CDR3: TGTGCCAGCAGACCGGGACAGGGTTGGTCAGATACGCAGTATTTT.

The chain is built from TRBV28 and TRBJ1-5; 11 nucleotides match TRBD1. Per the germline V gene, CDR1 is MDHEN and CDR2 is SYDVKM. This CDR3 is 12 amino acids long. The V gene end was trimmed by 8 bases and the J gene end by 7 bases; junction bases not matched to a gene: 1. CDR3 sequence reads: CASRDRGQPQHF. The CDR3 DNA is TGTGCCAGCCGGGACAGGGGGCAGCCCCAGCATTTT.

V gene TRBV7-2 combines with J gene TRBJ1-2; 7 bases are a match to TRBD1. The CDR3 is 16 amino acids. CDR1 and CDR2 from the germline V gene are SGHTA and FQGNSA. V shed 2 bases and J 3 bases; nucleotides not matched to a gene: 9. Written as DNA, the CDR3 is TGTGCCAGCAGCTTAAAGACAGGGCTTATGGACTATGGCTACACCTTC. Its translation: CASSLKTGLMDYGYTF.

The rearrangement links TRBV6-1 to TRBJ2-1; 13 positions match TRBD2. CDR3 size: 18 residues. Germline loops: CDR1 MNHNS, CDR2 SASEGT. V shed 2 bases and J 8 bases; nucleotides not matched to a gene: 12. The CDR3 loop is CASSESLGLAGVRDEQFF. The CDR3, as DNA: TGTGCCAGCAGTGAAAGTTTAGGACTAGCGGGAGTGCGTGATGAGCAGTTCTTC.

In DNA form, the CDR3 reads TGTGCCAGCAGCAAACTAGCGTCCCTCGAGAATGAGCAGTTCTTC. This codes for CASSKLASLENEQFF. V and J are TRBV7-9 and TRBJ2-1; 7 bases fit TRBD2. This CDR3 comprises 15 residues. Germline V gene lookup returns CDR1 SEHNR and CDR2 FQNEAQ (reference sequence). V lost 5 bases and J lost 7; bases outside the gene matches: 11.

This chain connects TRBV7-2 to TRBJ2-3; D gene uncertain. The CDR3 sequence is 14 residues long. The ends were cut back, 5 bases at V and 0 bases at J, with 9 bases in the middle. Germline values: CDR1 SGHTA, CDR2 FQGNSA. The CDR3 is CASSQRRSTDTQYF. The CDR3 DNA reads TGTGCCAGCAGCCAAAGGCGGAGCACAGATACGCAGTATTTT.

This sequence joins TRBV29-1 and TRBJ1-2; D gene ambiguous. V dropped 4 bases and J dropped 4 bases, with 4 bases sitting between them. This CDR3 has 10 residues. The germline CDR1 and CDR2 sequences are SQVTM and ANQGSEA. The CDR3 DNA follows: TGCAGCGTTGGGGCCTATGGCTACACCTTC. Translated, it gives CSVGAYGYTF.

CDR3 bases: TGTGCCAGCAGTTTAGACAGCTACACCGGGGAGCTGTTTTTT. This gives the protein CASSLDSYTGELFF. V and J are TRBV6-5 and TRBJ2-2; the D gene is possibly TRBD1 (5 bases). The ends were cut back, 4 bases at V and 3 bases at J, with 9 bases in the middle. Germline V gene sequence: CDR1 MNHEY, CDR2 SVGAGI. The CDR3 is 14 residues long.

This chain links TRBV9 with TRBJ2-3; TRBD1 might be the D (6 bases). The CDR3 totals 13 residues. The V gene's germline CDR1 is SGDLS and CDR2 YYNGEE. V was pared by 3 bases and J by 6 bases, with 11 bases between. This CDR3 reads CASSATQGDTQYF. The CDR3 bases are TGTGCCAGCAGCGCCACTCAGGGGGATACGCAGTATTTT.

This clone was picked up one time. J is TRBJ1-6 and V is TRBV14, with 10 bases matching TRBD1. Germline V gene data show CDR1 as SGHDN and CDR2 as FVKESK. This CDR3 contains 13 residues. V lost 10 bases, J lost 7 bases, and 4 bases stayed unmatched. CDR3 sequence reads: CATATGGNSPLHF. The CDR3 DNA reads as TGTGCCACCGCGACAGGGGGCAATTCACCCCTCCACTTT.

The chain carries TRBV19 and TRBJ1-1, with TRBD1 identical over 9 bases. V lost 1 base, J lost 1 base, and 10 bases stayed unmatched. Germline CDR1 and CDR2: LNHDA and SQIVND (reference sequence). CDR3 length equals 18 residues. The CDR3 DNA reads TGTGCCAGTAGTATAGTCGGCCTGGGGACAGGGCCGAACACTGAAGCTTTCTTT. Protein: CASSIVGLGTGPNTEAFF.

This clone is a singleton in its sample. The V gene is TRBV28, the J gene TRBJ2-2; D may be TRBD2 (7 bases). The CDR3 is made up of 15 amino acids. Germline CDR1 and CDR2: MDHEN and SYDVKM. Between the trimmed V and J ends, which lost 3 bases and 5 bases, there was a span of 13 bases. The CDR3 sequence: CASSLGGGYTGELFF. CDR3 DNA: TGTGCCAGCAGTTTGGGGGGGGGCTATACCGGGGAGCTGTTTTTT.

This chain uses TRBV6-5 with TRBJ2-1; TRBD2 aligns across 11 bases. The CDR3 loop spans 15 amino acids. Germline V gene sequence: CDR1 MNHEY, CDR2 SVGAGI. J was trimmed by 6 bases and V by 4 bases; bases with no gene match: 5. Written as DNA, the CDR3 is TGTGCCAGCAGTTTAGCGGGAGGGGATGGCAATGAGCAGTTCTTC. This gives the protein CASSLAGGDGNEQFF.

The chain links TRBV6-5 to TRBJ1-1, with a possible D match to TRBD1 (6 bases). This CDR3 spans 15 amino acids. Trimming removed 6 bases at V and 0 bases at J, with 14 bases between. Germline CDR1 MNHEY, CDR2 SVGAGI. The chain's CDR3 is CASSHRGALNTEAFF. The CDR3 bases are TGTGCCAGCAGCCATCGGGGGGCCCTGAACACTGAAGCTTTCTTT.